This is a list of T cell receptor beta chains from one sample in a study of blood T cell repertoires in COVID-19. Libraries were prepared by immunoSEQ multiplex PCR; TCRdb keeps only in-frame clonotypes and omits some of them. The profile shows roughly 280,000 clones, roughly nine tenths of them singletons. Sequencing used peripheral blood. The receptors originated from a man aged 45-60 years with acute or convalescent COVID-19. The CDR3 runs from the conserved cysteine through the conserved F or W. The D gene is left open where the match is weak. Rows give clone size only sometimes, using once, few, many, or a class for an expanded clone.

size,J,D,V,DNA,CDR3
.,TRBJ2-7,.,TRBV5-1,TGCGCCAGCAGCTTGGGAGAATACGAGCAGTACTTC,CASSLGEYEQYF
.,TRBJ2-3,TRBD2,TRBV2,TGTGCCAGCAGCAGCCAAGCGGGGGGGTCATCTACGCAGTATTTT,CASSSQAGGSSTQYF
.,TRBJ2-1,.,TRBV7-9,TGTGCCAGCAGCTTTTCAGGGAAGGCCAATGAGCAGTTCTTC,CASSFSGKANEQFF
.,TRBJ2-3,.,TRBV5-5,TGTGCCAGCAACACCGGGACAAGTGGGGATACGCAGTATTTT,CASNTGTSGDTQYF
.,TRBJ2-7,.,TRBV27,TGTGCCAGCAGTTTAGGAGGGGACGAGCAGTACTTC,CASSLGGDEQYF
.,TRBJ1-6,TRBD1,TRBV3-1/TRBV3-2,TGTGCCAGCAGCCCGGGACAGGAAGGTTCACCCCTCCACTTT,CASSPGQEGSPLHF
.,TRBJ1-6,.,TRBV3-1/TRBV3-2,TGTGCCAGCAGCCAGGTAACAGGGAGCTCCTATAATTCACCCCTCCACTTT,CASSQVTGSSYNSPLHF
few,TRBJ1-2,.,TRBV19,TGTGCCAGTAGTAGTGCATCGGGAGGCTACACCTTC,CASSSASGGYTF
.,TRBJ2-7,TRBD1,TRBV12-3/TRBV12-4,TGTGCCAGCAGAGCAGGGGGCGGGTACGAGCAGTACTTC,CASRAGGGYEQYF
.,TRBJ2-1,.,TRBV27,TGTGCCAGCAGTTTATTAGGGGCGAGCTCCTACAATGAGCAGTTCTTC,CASSLLGASSYNEQFF